This T cell receptor (beta chain) was observed in a study of regulatory T cells in long-lasting Graves disease. Study-level findings and limits: New patients shared fewer than 1,000 public clonotypes, and persistent patients shared more, with 2,741.

Noted time point: newly diagnosed GD, antithyroid drugs for less than 3 months. Following extraction of RNA from PBMCs, that RNA was used to make the TCR library. Patients were enrolled at an endocrinology department in Xi'an, China. Arm-PCR of CDR3 regions with iRepertoire HTBI primers generated TCR beta libraries. TCRdb reanalysed the multiplex PCR reads using MiXCR and keeps one entry per CDR3 protein. This sample has some 370,000 distinct CDR3 sequences, with roughly 12% found just once. This CDR3 has 15 amino acids. The V gene end was trimmed by 7 bases and the J gene end by 1 base; junction bases not matched to a gene: 8. The germline CDR1 and CDR2 sequences are SNHLY and FYNNEI. This clonotype came up many times. Its target is unknown. These data also featured in a second study, about T cells in Graves' hyperthyroidism and ophthalmopathy.

The receptor's source is a young woman with Graves disease. The rearrangement links TRBV2 to TRBJ1-1; 8 nucleotides match TRBD1. The sample in question was peripheral blood mononuclear cells (PBMCs), obtained at new diagnosis, from a patient treated with antithyroid drugs. The CDR3, as DNA: TGTGCCAGCATTAAATCCGGGACAGGGAACACTGAAGCTTTCTTT. Translation gives CASIKSGTGNTEAFF.